This T cell receptor beta chain came from a study of regulatory T cells in long-lasting Graves disease. This clonotype was seen ten or more times. Its antigen remains unknown. Specified time point: newly diagnosed GD, antithyroid drugs for less than 3 months. Researchers made the TCR library from RNA that was extracted from PBMCs. About 8.8 milliliters of peripheral blood were drawn into EDTA tubes. Study-wide results and limits: The number of shared public clonotypes was higher in persistent patients (roughly 3,000) than new patients (over 900).

The trim removed 6 bases at V and 6 bases at J, leaving 9 bases unmatched. The CDR3 has 15 amino acids. The germline V gene has CDR1 SGHRS and CDR2 YFSETQ. Construction of TCR beta libraries relied on iRepertoire HTBI primers and on Arm-PCR targeting CDR3 regions. MiXCR, applied by TCRdb to the multiplex PCR reads, yields one record per CDR3 protein. The table shows 450,000 to 650,000 distinct CDR3 sequences, with 16% occurring only once. These data also featured in a second study, about T cells in Graves' hyperthyroidism and ophthalmopathy. From that second work: Clinical symptoms, serum thyroxine, TRAb, thyroid ultrasound and orbital computed tomography informed diagnoses. The study used the HTBI primer set for a first-round RT-PCR of the TCR CDR3.

The specimen was peripheral blood mononuclear cells (PBMCs), collected at new diagnosis, from a patient treated with antithyroid drugs. The chain uses TRBV5-1 and TRBJ1-6; 7 bases line up with TRBD1. The sequence was collected from a middle-aged woman with Graves disease. The CDR3 DNA reads as TGCGCCAGCACCCTATCGGGACAGTTTAATTCACCCCTCCACTTT. Protein product: CASTLSGQFNSPLHF.